The clone carrying this TCR beta chain was counted at least ten times. Its antigen is currently unknown. This sample was included in a study of T-cell reconstitution after alpha-beta-depleted transplantation in children. A TCRbeta library incorporating unique molecular identifiers was prepared. MiXCR, run by TCRdb on the PCR reads, gives a single entry per CDR3 protein. The sample records 240,000 or so distinct CDR3 sequences, approximately 8.9% being singletons. Study outcomes and limitations: Roughly two months post-transplant, alpha-beta T cells reportedly originated from several hundred graft clones that had expanded. Surviving thymic progenitors and recipient T cells were the source of high TCRbeta diversity at day 60 in some patients. Most T-cell counts and diversity one year after the transplant came from T cells that were newly produced.

The ends were cut back, 0 bases at V and 1 base at J, with 19 bases in the middle. The germline V gene has CDR1 DFQATT and CDR2 SNEGSKA (reference sequence). The CDR3 is 17 residues long. This clonotype was sampled from a male patient between 5 and 17 years old who had a stem cell transplant for acute lymphoblastic leukemia, so the T cells may come from the graft donor. Specimen: PBMCs, mostly from graft donor cells, collected 180 days after TCRalphabeta/CD19-depleted stem cell transplant. This chain joins TRBV20-1 and TRBJ2-7; D ambiguous. Here the CDR3 DNA reads TGCAGTGCTAGAGACCCCCGGACCCGGCAAATTTCCTACGAGCAGTACTTC. Amino acids: CSARDPRTRQISYEQYF.